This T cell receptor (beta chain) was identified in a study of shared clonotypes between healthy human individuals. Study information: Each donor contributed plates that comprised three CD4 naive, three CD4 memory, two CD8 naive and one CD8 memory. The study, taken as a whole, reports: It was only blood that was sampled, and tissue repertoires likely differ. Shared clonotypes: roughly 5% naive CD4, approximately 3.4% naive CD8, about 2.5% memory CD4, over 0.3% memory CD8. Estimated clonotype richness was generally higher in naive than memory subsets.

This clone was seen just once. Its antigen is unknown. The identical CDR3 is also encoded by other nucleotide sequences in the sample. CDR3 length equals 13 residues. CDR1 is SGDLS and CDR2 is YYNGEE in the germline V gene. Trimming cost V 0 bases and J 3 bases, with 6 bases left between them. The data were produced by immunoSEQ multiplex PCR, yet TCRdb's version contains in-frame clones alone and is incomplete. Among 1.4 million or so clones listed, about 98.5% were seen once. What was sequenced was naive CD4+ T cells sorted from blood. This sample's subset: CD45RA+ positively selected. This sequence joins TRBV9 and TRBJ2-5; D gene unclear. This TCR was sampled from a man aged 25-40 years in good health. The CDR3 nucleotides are TGTGCCAGCAGCGTAGGAGGAAAAGAGACCCAGTACTTC. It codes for CASSVGGKETQYF.